Listed here is a single T cell receptor beta chain. This clonotype was counted a few times. The antigen it binds to is not known. Base qualities are not recorded, but no much larger clone differs from it by a single base. The data belong to a study of response to subunit inactivated influenza vaccine (dated by TCRdb to between 2018 and 2020). In terms of the full investigation: Deep quantitative profiling of the T cell receptor repertoire was used in the study to follow responses to a trivalent subunit inactivated influenza vaccine.

The library was generated by RT-PCR. Sequencing took place on an Illumina HiSeq 2500. TCRdb cleaned the public reads at Q25 with fastp, built clones with MiXCR and kept in-frame beta chains. When rows share a CDR3 protein, they turn into one entry using the most common DNA and genes. Here the sample has about 610,000 distinct CDR3 sequences; around 13% occur a single time. The top ten clonotypes cover roughly 10% of the sample. Points the paper makes about the study in general: It was suggested by the authors that each seasonal influenza vaccination may recruit only a limited number of new T cells.

The source is a man aged 45-60 years who received an inactivated influenza vaccine. Donor details come from another sample of the same person, matched by shared clones. The material sequenced was PBMCs from blood, taken roughly 12 days after vaccination.

The CDR3 protein sequence reads: CASSLAPTPGQGTDTQYF. DNA sequence: TGTGCCAGCAGCTTAGCGCCGACTCCGGGACAGGGGACAGATACGCAGTATTTT. The chain couples TRBV7-6 to TRBJ2-3; the junction holds 10 bases that match TRBD1. The CDR3 runs 18 amino acids, cysteine and phenylalanine included. The only DNA kept is the CDR3, 54 bases in frame from the first base. The germline V gene supplies CDR1 SGHVS and CDR2 FNYEAQ. Unmatched junction bases come to 9, with V trimmed by 0 bases and J by 3 bases. Reference TRBV7-6 and TRBJ2-3 genes cover what lies past the CDR3, so the full variable domain is GAGVSQSPRYKVTKRGQDVALRCDPISGHVSLYWYRQALGQGPEFLTYFNYEAQQDKSGLPNDRFSAERPEGSISTLTIQRTEQRDSAMYRCASSLAPTPGQGTDTQYFGPGTRLTVL.